The subject of this entry is one TCR beta chain. The antigen remains undetermined. The germline V gene encodes CDR1 LGHDT and CDR2 YNNKEL (reference sequence). CDR3 length: 14 residues. Trimming stripped 0 bases from V and 9 bases from J, with 12 bases between. TCRdb reprocessed the RT-PCR reads with MiXCR, giving one entry per CDR3 protein. The repertoire holds 450,000 to 600,000 distinct CDR3 sequences, with less than 7.5% as singletons. This sample is drawn from a study of response to subunit inactivated influenza vaccine. The study, taken as a whole, reports: Each seasonal influenza vaccination, the authors suggested, recruits few new T cells.

This material consisted of PBMCs from blood, taken roughly 24 months after vaccination. The TCR was taken from a man aged 50 to 75 who received an inactivated influenza vaccine. This chain uses TRBV3-1 with TRBJ1-5; D is unclear. The CDR3 spells CASSQEGRVWPQHF. CDR3 in DNA: TGTGCCAGCAGCCAAGAGGGTAGGGTCTGGCCCCAGCATTTT.